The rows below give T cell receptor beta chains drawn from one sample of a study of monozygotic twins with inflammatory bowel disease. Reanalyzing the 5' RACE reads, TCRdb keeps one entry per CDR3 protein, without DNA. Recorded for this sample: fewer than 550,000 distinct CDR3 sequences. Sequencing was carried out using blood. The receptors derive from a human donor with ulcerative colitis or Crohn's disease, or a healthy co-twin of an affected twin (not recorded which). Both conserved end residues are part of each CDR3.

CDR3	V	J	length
CATSRRTGTDTQYF	TRBV15	TRBJ2-3	14
CASNSGRRRSYEQYF	TRBV28	TRBJ2-7	15
CSARDFGESIRGNQPQHF	TRBV20-1	TRBJ1-5	18
CASSLTSGSLDTQYF	TRBV7-3	TRBJ2-3	15
CASSLAGDGGNEQFF	TRBV28	TRBJ2-1	15
CASSPVLGGDWETQYF	TRBV7-2	TRBJ2-5	16
CASSLEAQGVQPQHF	TRBV7-2	TRBJ1-5	15
CASSPRGGSYNEQFF	TRBV18	TRBJ2-1	15
CASSQVVAGGNNEQFF	TRBV4-3	TRBJ2-1	16
CASSAGQGYNSPLHF	TRBV7-9	TRBJ1-6	15
CASSLHGSSYNEQFF	TRBV28	TRBJ2-1	15
CASSQETGGAEAFF	TRBV4-3	TRBJ1-1	14
CASSLDRGPGELFF	TRBV11-2	TRBJ2-2	14
CASSRNQGEKLFF	TRBV7-2	TRBJ1-4	13
CASSVGGSGHQPQHF	TRBV9	TRBJ1-5	15
CASNLNTGKQPQHF	TRBV6-6	TRBJ1-5	14
CSARGSGSAKNIQYF	TRBV20-1	TRBJ2-4	15
CASSRDRINEQFF	TRBV7-2	TRBJ2-1	13
CASSPAIPGLALMDTEAFF	TRBV5-1	TRBJ1-1	19
CASRQGAETQYF	TRBV28	TRBJ2-5	12
CSARQGGETQYF	TRBV20-1	TRBJ2-5	12
CSARGLAGADTQYF	TRBV20-1	TRBJ2-3	14
CASSYQVIGTSRYNEQFF	TRBV6-5	TRBJ2-1	18
CATSRDQWFTVNEKLFF	TRBV15	TRBJ1-4	17
CASSFRTPRTANYGYTF	TRBV28	TRBJ1-2	17
CASSRQGGVNTDAFF	TRBV12-3/TRBV12-4	TRBJ1-1	15
CAWSVQGRGTQYF	TRBV30	TRBJ2-5	13
CAWAGGAIYEQYF	TRBV30	TRBJ2-7	13
CASSEGGVGQPQHF	TRBV6-1	TRBJ1-5	14
CAISPYVDTQYF	TRBV10-3	TRBJ2-3	12
CASSQSLLYEQFF	TRBV4-1	TRBJ2-1	13
CASSLLGENYGYTF	TRBV7-9	TRBJ1-2	14
CAWSHAETGYTF	TRBV30	TRBJ1-2	12
CSASRDRGPSDTQYF	TRBV20-1	TRBJ2-3	15
CASSRAQGDQPQHF	TRBV6-1	TRBJ1-5	14
CATNSGGFQETQYF	TRBV15	TRBJ2-5	14
CASSEGRRNTIYF	TRBV7-2	TRBJ1-3	13
CASSPGHSSYEQYF	TRBV9	TRBJ2-7	14
CASSSQQNTEAFF	TRBV5-1	TRBJ1-1	13
CASSFEGLHQETQYF	TRBV11-2	TRBJ2-5	15
CASSTTQEEQFF	TRBV19	TRBJ2-1	12
CASSQDPGGNLVNQPQHF	TRBV4-1	TRBJ1-5	18
CAINDPGITDTQYF	TRBV10-3	TRBJ2-3	14
CATRTSGGESDTQYF	TRBV10-3	TRBJ2-3	15
CASSQVHRTSYEQYF	TRBV3-1	TRBJ2-7	15